The entry below describes one T cell receptor (beta chain). The data stem from a study of somatic mutations in cytotoxic T cells in rheumatoid arthritis. Study-level information: In some cases, T-cell populations stained with V beta antibodies were flow-sorted at nearly 100% purity, and these included V beta1+ cells sequenced for TCRB.

Measured with immunoSEQ multiplex PCR; TCRdb has only the in-frame clones, and not every one. The sample yields roughly 16,000 clones, 82% seen once. The sample consisted of CD8+ T cells sorted from blood. The sequence derives from a woman between 50 and 59 years old with rheumatoid arthritis.

CDR3 protein: CATSDGGGSYNEQFF. The DNA for the CDR3 is TGTGCCACCAGCGACGGAGGTGGCTCCTACAATGAGCAGTTCTTC. V usage is TRBV15 and J usage is TRBJ2-1, with D maybe TRBD2 (5 bases). The CDR3 is 15 residues long. Between the trimmed V and J ends, which lost 5 bases and 0 bases, there was a span of 11 bases. From germline, CDR1 is LNHNV and CDR2 YYDKDF (reference sequence).